The entry that follows covers one TCR beta chain sequence. Some clones are missing from TCRdb's copy, which holds only in-frame ones; the method was immunoSEQ multiplex PCR. The sample lists 220,000 or so clones, around four fifths occurring once. The entry originates in a study of blood T cell repertoires in COVID-19. Study-level background: Acute-phase and convalescent COVID-19 samples originated in the United States, Italy and Spain.

Between the trimmed V and J ends, which lost 5 bases and 5 bases, there was a span of 9 bases. The V gene's germline CDR1 is DFQATT and CDR2 SNEGSKA (reference sequence). The length of the CDR3 is 11 residues. This receptor was obtained from a woman in her sixties who had recovered from COVID-19. Sample: peripheral blood. The chain recombines TRBV20-1 with TRBJ1-2; D is perhaps TRBD1 (6 bases). CDR3 amino acids: CSADQGYGYTF. DNA of the CDR3: TGCAGTGCTGATCAGGGGTATGGCTACACCTTC.